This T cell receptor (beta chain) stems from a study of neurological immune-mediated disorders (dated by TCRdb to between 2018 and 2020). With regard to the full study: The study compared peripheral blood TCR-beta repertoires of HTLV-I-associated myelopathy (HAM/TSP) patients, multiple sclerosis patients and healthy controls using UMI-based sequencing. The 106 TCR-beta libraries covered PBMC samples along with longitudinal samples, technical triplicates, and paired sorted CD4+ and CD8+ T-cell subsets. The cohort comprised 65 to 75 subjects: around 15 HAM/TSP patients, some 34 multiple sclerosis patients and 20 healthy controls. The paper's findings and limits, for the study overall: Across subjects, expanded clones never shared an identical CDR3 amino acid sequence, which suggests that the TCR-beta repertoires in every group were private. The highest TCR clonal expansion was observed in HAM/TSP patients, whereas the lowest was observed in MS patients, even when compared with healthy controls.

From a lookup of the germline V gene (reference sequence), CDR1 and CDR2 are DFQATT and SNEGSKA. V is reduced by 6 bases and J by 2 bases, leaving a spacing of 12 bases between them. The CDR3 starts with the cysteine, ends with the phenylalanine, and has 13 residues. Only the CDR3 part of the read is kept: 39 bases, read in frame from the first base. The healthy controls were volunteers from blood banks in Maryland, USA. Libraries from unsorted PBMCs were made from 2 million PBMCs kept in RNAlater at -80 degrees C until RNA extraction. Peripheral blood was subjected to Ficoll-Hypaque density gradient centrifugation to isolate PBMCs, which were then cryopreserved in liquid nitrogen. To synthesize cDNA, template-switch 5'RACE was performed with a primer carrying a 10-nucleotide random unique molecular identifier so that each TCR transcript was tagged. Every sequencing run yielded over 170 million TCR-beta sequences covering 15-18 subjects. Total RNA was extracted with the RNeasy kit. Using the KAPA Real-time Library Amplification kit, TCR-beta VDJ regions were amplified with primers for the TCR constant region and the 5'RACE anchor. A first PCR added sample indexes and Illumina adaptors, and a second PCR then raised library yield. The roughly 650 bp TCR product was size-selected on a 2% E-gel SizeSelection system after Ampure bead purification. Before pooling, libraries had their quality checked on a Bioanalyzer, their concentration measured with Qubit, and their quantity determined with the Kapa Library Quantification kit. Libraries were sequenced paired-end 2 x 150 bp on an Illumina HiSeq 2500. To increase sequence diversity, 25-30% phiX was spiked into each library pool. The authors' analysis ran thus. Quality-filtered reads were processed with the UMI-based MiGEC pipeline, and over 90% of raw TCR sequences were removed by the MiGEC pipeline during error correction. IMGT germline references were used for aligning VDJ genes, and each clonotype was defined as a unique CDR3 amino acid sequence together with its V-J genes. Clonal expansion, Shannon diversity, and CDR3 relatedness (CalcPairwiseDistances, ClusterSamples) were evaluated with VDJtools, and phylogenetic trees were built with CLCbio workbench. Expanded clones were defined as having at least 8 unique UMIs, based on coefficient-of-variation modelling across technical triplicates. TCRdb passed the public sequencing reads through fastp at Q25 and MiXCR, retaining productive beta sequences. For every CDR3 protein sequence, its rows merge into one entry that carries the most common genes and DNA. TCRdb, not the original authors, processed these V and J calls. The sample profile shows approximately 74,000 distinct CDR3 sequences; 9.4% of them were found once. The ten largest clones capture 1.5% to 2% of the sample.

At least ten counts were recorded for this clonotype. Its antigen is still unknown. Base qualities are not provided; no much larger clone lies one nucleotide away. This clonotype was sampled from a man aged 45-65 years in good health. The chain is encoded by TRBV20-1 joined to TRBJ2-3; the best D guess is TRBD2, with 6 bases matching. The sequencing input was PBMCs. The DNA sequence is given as TGCAGTGCCAATAGGGGACTCACAGATACGCAGTATTTT. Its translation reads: CSANRGLTDTQYF.